This T cell receptor beta chain is from a study of cytotoxic CD8 clonotypes in ibrutinib-treated CLL. Germline loops: CDR1 LNHDA, CDR2 SQIVND (reference sequence). The length of the CDR3 is 9 amino acids, counting both ends. This table comes from immunoSEQ multiplex PCR, and its TCRdb copy is limited to in-frame clones, with some not included. The sample lists about 140,000 clones, more than 75% seen once, with about 7.6% in the top ten. Notes on this clone: The CDR3 carries no conserved terminal phenylalanine or tryptophan, so it likely arises from a read error. The limits of the CDR3 on the DNA are not certain, so only TCRdb's listed CDR3 is given.

V gene TRBV19 combines with J gene TRBJ1-2. This sequence was found in a human donor with chronic lymphocytic leukemia. This sample comprised PBMCs, obtained after 36 months of ibrutinib treatment. The CDR3 sequence: CASSRSSPT.